Listed here are 5 T cell receptor beta chains from one sample, sequenced in a study of T cells in localized non-small cell lung cancer. Using immunoSEQ multiplex PCR, the repertoire was profiled, and TCRdb retains in-frame clones only, with some absent. The sample yields 4,500 to 5,500 clones, about 92% seen once. The sample was peripheral blood, taken before any cancer treatment. These receptors were collected from a woman aged 35 to 70 with stage I lung adenocarcinoma.

This clone was seen just once. The chain uses TRBV11-2 and TRBJ2-5, with TRBD1 matching over 9 bases. The DNA end is a closer match to TRBJ2-7, so the J assignment may be wrong. The CDR3 covers 16 residues. CDR1 is SGHAT and CDR2 is FQNNGV in the germline V gene. The CDR3 DNA follows: TGTGCCAGCAGCTCCCCCTATGGGACAGGGTCTGACGAGCAGTACTTC. Amino acid sequence: CASSSPYGTGSDEQYF.

The chain couples TRBV11-2 to TRBJ2-5, with 7 bases that match TRBD1. CDR1 is SGHAT and CDR2 is FQNNGV in the germline V gene. Unmatched junction bases numbered 3, after V lost 5 bases and J lost 3 bases. The CDR3 runs 13 residues. CDR3 nucleotides: TGTGCCAGCAGCCAAGACAGGGAAGAGACCCAGTACTTC. It encodes CASSQDREETQYF.

The rearrangement uses TRBV11-2 and TRBJ1-2; D gene ambiguous. CDR1 and CDR2 (germline): SGHAT, FQNNGV. V was pared by 5 bases and J by 8 bases, with 12 bases between. CDR3 length: 12 residues. The chain's CDR3 is CASSLATRGYTF. Here the CDR3 DNA reads TGTGCCAGCAGCCTCGCCACGCGGGGCTACACCTTC.

This clone counts as large (0.1 to 1%). The genes are TRBV19 and TRBJ2-7; weak D call: TRBD2 (7 bases). CDR3 length: 14 residues. Germline CDR1 LNHDA, CDR2 SQIVND (reference sequence). The germline V and J ends were trimmed by 3 bases and 13 bases, with 22 bases remaining between them. The CDR3 spells CASSIYPGRGSVYF. CDR3 nucleotides: TGTGCCAGTAGTATTTATCCAGGGAGGGGGTCCGTATACTTC.

This sequence joins TRBV5-6 and TRBJ2-5; D remains unclear. Germline values: CDR1 SGHDT, CDR2 YYEEEE. The V and J ends lost 6 bases and 7 bases respectively, with 16 bases between them. This CDR3 contains 13 residues. The CDR3 region has the DNA TGTGCCAGCACCTCAGTGGGCGGCGGGACCCAGTACTTC. It translates to CASTSVGGGTQYF.